A selection of T cell receptor beta chains follows, all from one sample in a study of low-dose radiotherapy and immunotherapy resistance in tumors. Via MiXCR, TCRdb re-called the reads, giving one row per CDR3 protein. Of around 100,000 distinct CDR3 sequences in the sample, around 20% are singletons; the top ten hold about 4%. The material sequenced was PBMCs, taken after low-dose radiotherapy plus immunotherapy. The receptors were gathered from a male donor with prostate cancer. The CDR3 runs from the conserved cysteine through the conserved F or W. D genes are given only for firm matches. Only part of the rows carry a size: once, few, many, or a class if the clone is expanded.

size	length	J	V	D	CDR3	DNA
many	18	TRBJ2-1	TRBV5-1	.	CASRGRGSRGSSYNEQFF	TGCGCCAGCAGGGGCCGTGGAAGTAGGGGAAGCTCCTACAATGAGCAGTTCTTC
many	17	TRBJ2-1	TRBV5-1	.	CASSQPQGGTSYNEQFF	TGCGCCAGCAGCCAACCACAGGGAGGCACATCCTACAATGAGCAGTTCTTC
many	15	TRBJ2-7	TRBV29-1	TRBD1	CSVEVDRGPPYEQYF	TGCAGCGTTGAAGTGGACAGGGGGCCGCCCTACGAGCAGTACTTC
many	17	TRBJ2-3	TRBV9	TRBD2	CASTALDGGGYSDTQYF	TGTGCCAGCACCGCTTTGGACGGCGGGGGGTATTCAGATACGCAGTATTTT
many	14	TRBJ2-5	TRBV12-3/TRBV12-4	TRBD1	CASSVDRDTETQYF	TGTGCCAGCAGTGTGGACAGGGATACTGAGACCCAGTACTTC
.	15	TRBJ1-5	TRBV6-1	.	CASSPRGYSNQPQHF	TGTGCCAGCAGTCCCCGGGGGTATAGCAATCAGCCCCAGCATTTT
many	14	TRBJ2-7	TRBV12-3/TRBV12-4	.	CASSLGQALYEQYF	TGTGCCAGCAGTTTAGGACAGGCGCTCTACGAGCAGTACTTC
.	15	TRBJ2-5	TRBV5-4	TRBD1	CASSLDTGGEETQYF	TGTGCCAGCAGCTTGGATACAGGGGGCGAAGAGACCCAGTACTTC
many	13	TRBJ2-5	TRBV3-1	.	CASTPTGVETQYF	TGTGCCAGCACCCCGACAGGTGTCGAGACCCAGTACTTC
many	16	TRBJ1-3	TRBV2	TRBD1	CASSGYTGGSGNTIYF	TGTGCCAGCAGTGGATACACAGGGGGCTCTGGAAACACCATATATTTT
many	13	TRBJ2-1	TRBV24-1	TRBD2	CAPLTPGGDEQFF	TGTGCCCCGCTAACTCCGGGAGGTGATGAGCAGTTCTTC
many	11	TRBJ2-7	TRBV5-1	TRBD1	CASSQDREQYF	TGCGCCAGCAGCCAGGACAGGGAGCAGTACTTC
many	16	TRBJ2-4	TRBV6-8	TRBD1	CASSDQPRQGANIQYF	TGTGCCAGCAGTGACCAACCCAGACAGGGTGCAAACATTCAGTACTTC
many	11	TRBJ1-5	TRBV23-1	.	CASSQSRPQHF	TGCGCCAGCAGTCAATCGAGGCCCCAGCATTTT
many	19	TRBJ1-2	TRBV7-9	.	CASSPSPRGSDVRLWGYTF	TGTGCCAGCAGCCCGTCCCCAAGGGGCTCGGACGTTCGGTTATGGGGCTACACCTTC
many	14	TRBJ1-1	TRBV5-1	.	CASSRGSGNTEAFF	TGCGCCAGCAGCCGCGGGTCCGGGAACACTGAAGCTTTCTTT
.	14	TRBJ1-3	TRBV25-1	.	CASSWAGAGNTIYF	TGTGCCAGCAGTTGGGCAGGAGCTGGAAACACCATATATTTT
many	14	TRBJ2-2	TRBV6-6	TRBD2	CATWGLAGTGELFF	TGTGCCACCTGGGGACTAGCGGGGACCGGGGAGCTGTTTTTT
many	14	TRBJ1-5	TRBV19	.	CASSITPKYQPQHF	TGTGCCAGTAGTATAACTCCCAAGTATCAGCCCCAGCATTTT
many	12	TRBJ1-2	TRBV30	.	CAWSRRRYGYTF	TGTGCCTGGAGTCGGAGGAGGTATGGCTACACCTTC
many	15	TRBJ2-5	TRBV5-5	.	CASSQSAGVGETQYF	TGTGCCAGCAGCCAGTCGGCAGGGGTGGGAGAGACCCAGTACTTC
many	16	TRBJ2-7	TRBV11-2	TRBD1	CASSLVPTGANGEQYF	TGTGCCAGCAGCCTGGTCCCGACAGGGGCCAACGGCGAGCAGTACTTC
many	14	TRBJ1-1	TRBV7-2	.	CASSLPSINTEAFF	TGTGCCAGCAGCTTGCCCTCAATTAACACTGAAGCTTTCTTT
many	15	TRBJ2-5	TRBV20-1	TRBD2	CSARAAQRGGETQYF	TGCAGTGCTAGAGCCGCCCAGCGGGGGGGCGAGACCCAGTACTTC
many	15	TRBJ1-1	TRBV14	.	CASSQAAITNTEAFF	TGTGCCAGCAGCCAAGCCGCAATAACGAACACTGAAGCTTTCTTT
many	12	TRBJ2-5	TRBV7-2	.	CASSLDGRALYF	TGTGCCAGCAGCTTAGATGGGCGGGCCCTTTACTTC
many	15	TRBJ2-3	TRBV19	TRBD2	CASSPTGGVSDTQYF	TGTGCCAGTAGCCCAACGGGGGGGGTGTCAGATACGCAGTATTTT
many	15	TRBJ1-2	TRBV4-1	.	CASSSQSGWAPGYTF	TGCGCCAGCAGCTCGCAGTCCGGGTGGGCCCCCGGCTACACCTTC
many	12	TRBJ2-5	TRBV19	TRBD2	CASSMVGGIQYF	TGTGCCAGTAGTATGGTCGGGGGGATCCAGTACTTC
many	15	TRBJ2-1	TRBV5-1	TRBD2	CASSLGTSGGTEQFF	TGCGCCAGCAGCTTGGGGACTAGCGGGGGGACTGAGCAGTTCTTC
.	16	TRBJ1-1	TRBV20-1	.	CSAGRGDLGMNTEAFF	TGCAGTGCAGGAAGAGGCGACTTAGGCATGAACACTGAAGCTTTCTTT
.	13	TRBJ1-1	TRBV3-1	TRBD1	CASSQVGGAEAFF	TGTGCCAGCAGCCAAGTAGGGGGCGCTGAAGCTTTCTTT
.	15	TRBJ2-2	TRBV11-1	.	CASSRDGPQTGELFF	TGTGCCAGCAGCCGGGACGGTCCCCAGACCGGGGAGCTGTTTTTT
many	14	TRBJ1-1	TRBV11-2	TRBD1	CASSPGQTNTEAFF	TGTGCCAGCAGCCCGGGACAGACGAACACTGAAGCTTTCTTT
many	16	TRBJ2-1	TRBV10-3	TRBD2	CAISGLAGPPYNEQFF	TGTGCCATCAGTGGTCTAGCGGGCCCCCCTTACAATGAGCAGTTCTTC
.	10	TRBJ2-1	TRBV29-1	.	CSVEYNEQFF	TGCAGCGTTGAGTACAATGAGCAGTTCTTC
.	13	TRBJ1-1	TRBV27	.	CASSLSGLPEAFF	TGTGCCAGCAGTTTATCGGGGTTACCTGAAGCTTTCTTT
.	13	TRBJ2-4	TRBV7-9	.	CASSPTLGGVQYF	TGTGCCAGCAGCCCAACCCTAGGGGGAGTTCAGTACTTC
many	13	TRBJ2-1	TRBV5-6	.	CASSLGHYNEQFF	TGTGCCAGCAGCTTGGGGCACTACAATGAGCAGTTCTTC
many	17	TRBJ2-2	TRBV20-1	.	CSARDMGVGSNTGELFF	TGCAGTGCTAGAGATATGGGGGTAGGATCGAACACCGGGGAGCTGTTTTTT
many	13	TRBJ2-1	TRBV12-3/TRBV12-4	.	CASTSPMDNEQFF	TGTGCCAGCACCTCACCTATGGACAATGAGCAGTTCTTC
many	15	TRBJ2-5	TRBV20-1	TRBD1	CSARALTGPQETQYF	TGCAGTGCGCGAGCCCTGACAGGGCCCCAGGAGACCCAGTACTTC
many	13	TRBJ2-7	TRBV19	.	CASSGGPAYEQYF	TGTGCCAGTAGTGGGGGGCCCGCCTACGAGCAGTACTTC
many	15	TRBJ2-5	TRBV7-8	TRBD2	CASSLDLAGGETQYF	TGTGCCAGCAGCTTAGATTTAGCGGGGGGTGAGACCCAGTACTTC
many	14	TRBJ2-7	TRBV11-1	TRBD1	CASGDRGLRYEQYF	TGTGCCAGCGGTGACAGGGGATTGCGCTACGAGCAGTACTTC
few	12	TRBJ2-4	TRBV6-1	.	CASSQTGQFQYF	TGTGCCAGCAGCCAAACCGGACAGTTTCAGTACTTC
many	15	TRBJ1-2	TRBV5-6	.	CASSLSSAENYGYTF	TGTGCCAGCAGCTTGTCTTCCGCAGAAAACTATGGCTACACCTTC